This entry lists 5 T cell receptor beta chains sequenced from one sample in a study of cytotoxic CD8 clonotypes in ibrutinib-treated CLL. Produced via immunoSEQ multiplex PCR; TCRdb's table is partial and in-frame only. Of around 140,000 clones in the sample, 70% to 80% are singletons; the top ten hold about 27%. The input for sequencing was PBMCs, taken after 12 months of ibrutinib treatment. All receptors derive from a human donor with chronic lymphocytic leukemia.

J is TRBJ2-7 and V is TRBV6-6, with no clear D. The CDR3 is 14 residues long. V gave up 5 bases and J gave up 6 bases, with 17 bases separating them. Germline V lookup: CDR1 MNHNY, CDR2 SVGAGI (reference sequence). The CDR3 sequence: CASSKGVVPFEQYF. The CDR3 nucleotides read TGTGCCAGCAGTAAAGGCGTCGTCCCTTTCGAGCAGTACTTC.

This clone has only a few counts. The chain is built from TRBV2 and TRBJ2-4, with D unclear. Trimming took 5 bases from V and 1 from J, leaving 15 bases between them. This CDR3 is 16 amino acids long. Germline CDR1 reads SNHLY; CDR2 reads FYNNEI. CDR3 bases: TGTGCCAGCAGTTATATGGCGCTGGCCGCCAAAAACATTCAGTACTTC. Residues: CASSYMALAAKNIQYF.

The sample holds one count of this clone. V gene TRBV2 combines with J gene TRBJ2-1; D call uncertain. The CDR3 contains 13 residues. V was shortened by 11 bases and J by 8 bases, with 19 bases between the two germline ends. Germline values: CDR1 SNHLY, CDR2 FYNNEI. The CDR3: CAVDEKHSDEQFF. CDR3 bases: TGTGCCGTCGACGAGAAACATAGTGATGAGCAGTTCTTC.

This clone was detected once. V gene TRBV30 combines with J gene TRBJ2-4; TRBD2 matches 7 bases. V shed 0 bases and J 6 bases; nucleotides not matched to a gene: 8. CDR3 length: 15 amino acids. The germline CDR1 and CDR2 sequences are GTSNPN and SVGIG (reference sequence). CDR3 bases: TGTGCCTGGAGTGTGGGCGGGAGCAACGGAAACATTCAGTACTTC. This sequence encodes CAWSVGGSNGNIQYF.

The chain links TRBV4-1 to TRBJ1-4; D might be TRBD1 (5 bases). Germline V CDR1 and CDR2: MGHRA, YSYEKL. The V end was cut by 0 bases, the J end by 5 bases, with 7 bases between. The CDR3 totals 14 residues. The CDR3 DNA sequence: TGCGCCAGCAGCCAAGATCGACAGAATGAAAAACTGTTTTTT. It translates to CASSQDRQNEKLFF.